This T cell receptor (beta chain) was identified during a study of cytomegalovirus exposure and HLA in healthy donors. Study conclusions and caveats: CMV antigen specificity of a few CMV-associated chains was confirmed in vitro.

TCRdb's copy holds only in-frame clones and misses some; the assay was immunoSEQ multiplex PCR. The table lists under 250,000 clones, roughly 84% of them singletons. Separate from the approximately 670-subject first cohort was the approximately 120-subject validation cohort, to which the donors belonged. Concerning this clone itself: The antigen remains unidentified.

CDR1 is GTSNPN and CDR2 is SVGIG in the germline V gene (reference sequence). The CDR3 loop spans 14 amino acids. V trimming: 5 bases; J trimming: 1 base; junction bases outside the gene matches: 4. Material: PBMCs. The gene calls are TRBV30 and TRBJ2-7; 11 positions agree with TRBD1. This receptor was taken from a woman under 30 in good health and CMV-seropositive. CDR3 sequence: CAWAWDRGSYEQYF. CDR3 bases: TGTGCCTGGGCCTGGGACAGGGGGTCCTACGAGCAGTACTTC.